The next 31 T cell receptor beta chains were all read from a single sample in a study of blood T cell repertoires in COVID-19. The data were produced by immunoSEQ multiplex PCR, yet TCRdb's version contains in-frame clones alone and is incomplete. The sample has under 450,000 clones, about 88% seen once. Sequenced: peripheral blood. All receptors come from a woman aged 40 to 49 with COVID-19, enrolled during active disease.

This chain connects TRBV28 to TRBJ1-4, with 10 bases matching TRBD1. The germline gives CDR1 MDHEN, CDR2 SYDVKM. Losses at the gene ends were 5 bases for V and 5 bases for J; bases not matched to a gene: 5. There are 15 residues in the CDR3. This chain's CDR3 is CASSRPGQGNEKLFF. The CDR3 coding sequence is TGTGCCAGCAGTCGACCGGGACAGGGGAATGAAAAACTGTTTTTT.

This clone was seen just once. The V call is TRBV4-1, the J call TRBJ1-3; D may be TRBD1 (6 bases). The CDR3 totals 16 residues. From germline, CDR1 is MGHRA and CDR2 YSYEKL. V lost 4 bases and J 2 bases, leaving 15 bases between the germline ends. CDR3 in DNA: TGCGCCAGCAGCCTTCGGTCACAGGGTACTGGAAACACCATATATTTT. It codes for CASSLRSQGTGNTIYF.

V usage is TRBV30 and J usage is TRBJ1-2; D is unclear. Germline lookup yields CDR1 GTSNPN and CDR2 SVGIG (reference sequence). With 8 bases removed from V and 3 bases from J, the gap between germline ends came to 13 bases. The CDR3 has 12 residues. CDR3 coding DNA: TGTGCCGGACGACGAGCGGACTATGGCTACACCTTC. It specifies CAGRRADYGYTF.

This clone was counted only a few times. Germline and junction disagree at one end, which may indicate a read error. The chain employs TRBV6-4 and TRBJ1-1; the match to TRBD1 covers 10 bases. The germline CDR1 and CDR2 sequences are MRHNA and SNTAGT. The CDR3 has 13 amino acids. The CDR3, as DNA: TGTGCCAGCAGTGACTCGGAAGGGACAGGGGAAATCTTT. It translates to CASSDSEGTGEIF.

This chain joins TRBV2 and TRBJ2-1; 9 bases fit TRBD2. Looked up from germline, CDR1 is SNHLY and CDR2 is FYNNEI. The junction had 4 bases not matched to a gene; V was cut back by 3 bases and J by 4 bases. The CDR3 sequence is 15 residues long. This chain's CDR3 is CASSEGLALYNEQFF. CDR3 sequence (DNA): TGTGCCAGCAGTGAGGGACTAGCACTTTACAATGAGCAGTTCTTC.

This clone has a single count. The CDR3 bases are TGTGCCAGTAGTAGGGACAGGGGGGTACGAGACACTGAAGCTTTCTTT. Translated, it gives CASSRDRGVRDTEAFF. This chain connects TRBV19 to TRBJ1-1, with TRBD1 matching 11 bases. The CDR3 is 16 amino acids. CDR1 and CDR2 (germline): LNHDA, SQIVND (reference sequence). V lost 4 bases and J lost 3; bases outside the gene matches: 7.

The J gene is TRBJ2-7, the V gene TRBV7-8; tentatively, D is TRBD2 (6 bases). Trimming shortened V by 5 bases and J by 2 bases, and 16 bases separated the two germline ends. Germline V CDR1 and CDR2: SGHVS, FQNEAQ. This CDR3 is built from 15 residues. The CDR3, as DNA: TGTGCCAGCAGCCGCATAGCGGTAGGGACCTACGAGCAGTACTTC. Translation: CASSRIAVGTYEQYF.

The CDR3 coding sequence is TGTGCCAGCAGTAGACAAATAGAGCAGTACTTC. Amino acids: CASSRQIEQYF. The V and J genes are TRBV6-5 and TRBJ2-7; D gene ambiguous. Trimming pared 5 bases from V and 7 bases from J, leaving 9 bases between. The CDR3 extends over 11 amino acids. Germline CDR1 and CDR2: MNHEY and SVGAGI.

The rearrangement links TRBV6-5 to TRBJ2-3, with TRBD2 matching over 7 bases. Germline V gene sequence: CDR1 MNHEY, CDR2 SVGAGI. J lost 0 bases, V lost 4 bases, and 7 bases had no gene match. This CDR3 region has 16 residues. DNA for the CDR3: TGTGCCAGCAGTTTCGCCGGGACTACTAGCACAGATACGCAGTATTTT. This translates into CASSFAGTTSTDTQYF.

This chain uses TRBV5-1 with TRBJ2-2, with 7 bases lining up with TRBD1. From germline, CDR1 is SGHRS and CDR2 YFSETQ. The length of the CDR3 is 16 residues. The ends lost 4 bases at V and 5 bases at J; junction bases unmatched: 11. The chain's CDR3 is CASSLRQGSGTGELFF. DNA of the CDR3: TGCGCCAGCAGCCTTAGACAGGGATCTGGTACCGGGGAGCTGTTTTTT.

V is TRBV19 and J is TRBJ1-2; D ambiguous. The CDR3 is 12 residues long. Germline CDR1 LNHDA, CDR2 SQIVND (reference sequence). The ends were cut back, 7 bases at V and 7 bases at J, with 13 bases in the middle. The CDR3 sequence: CASKILRGGYTF. DNA of the CDR3: TGTGCCAGTAAGATACTGCGCGGTGGCTACACCTTC. Variable domain in full (rest from reference TRBV19 and TRBJ1-2): DGGITQSPKYLFRKEGQNVTLSCEQNLNHDAMYWYRQDPGQGLRLIYYSQIVNDFQKGDIAEGYSVSREKKESFPLTVTSAQKNPTAFYLCASKILRGGYTFGSGTRLTVV.

The rearrangement links TRBV19 to TRBJ1-1; perhaps TRBD1 as D (5 bases). Germline CDR1 is LNHDA and CDR2 is SQIVND (reference sequence). V was trimmed by 5 bases and J by 5 bases, leaving 12 bases between them. There are 13 residues in the CDR3. CDR3 loop: CASSSGGATEAFF. The CDR3 coding sequence is TGTGCCAGTAGTTCCGGGGGTGCAACTGAAGCTTTCTTT. Together with reference TRBV19 and TRBJ1-1, the CDR3 gives the full variable domain: DGGITQSPKYLFRKEGQNVTLSCEQNLNHDAMYWYRQDPGQGLRLIYYSQIVNDFQKGDIAEGYSVSREKKESFPLTVTSAQKNPTAFYLCASSSGGATEAFFGQGTRLTVV.

The chain employs TRBV9 and TRBJ2-1, with 9 bases fitting TRBD2. The CDR3 is made up of 20 amino acids. V shed 2 bases and J 2 bases; nucleotides not matched to a gene: 17. Germline assignment: CDR1 SGDLS and CDR2 YYNGEE. This chain's CDR3 is CASSVRGGLTSGWAYNEQFF. CDR3 in DNA: TGTGCCAGCAGCGTCCGGGGAGGGTTGACTAGCGGATGGGCCTACAATGAGCAGTTCTTC.

This chain joins TRBV19 and TRBJ1-5; 12 nucleotides align to TRBD1. CDR1 and CDR2 from the germline V gene are LNHDA and SQIVND (reference sequence). The CDR3 is made up of 16 amino acids. V lost 9 bases, J lost 11 bases, and 17 bases stayed unmatched. The CDR3 sequence: CASAGQGALGASAQHF. The CDR3 bases are TGTGCCAGCGCGGGACAGGGGGCCCTCGGGGCATCGGCCCAGCATTTT.

V gene TRBV29-1 combines with J gene TRBJ2-2; weak D call: TRBD1 (6 bases). The CDR3 is 14 amino acids. Deletions cut 6 bases from V and 5 bases from J, with 16 bases between. Germline V gene sequence: CDR1 SQVTM, CDR2 ANQGSEA. This CDR3 reads CSVTTGIGTGELFF. The CDR3 DNA reads as TGCAGCGTCACCACAGGGATCGGGACCGGGGAGCTGTTTTTT.

The CDR3 DNA is TGTGCCAGCAGTTTGGGCAGGGCCTACGAGCAGTACTTC. Translation: CASSLGRAYEQYF. The genes are TRBV12-3 or TRBV12-4 and TRBJ2-7, with a tentative D call TRBD1 (5 bases). V was pared by 3 bases and J by 2 bases, with 8 bases between. This CDR3 has 13 residues.

This chain links TRBV5-4 with TRBJ2-3; 11 bases match TRBD2. V dropped 0 bases and J dropped 3; count of bases not matched to a gene: 12. The CDR3 has 19 amino acids. CDR1 and CDR2 (germline): SGHNT, YYREEE (reference sequence). This chain's CDR3 is CASSLGTSGSRFVTDTQYF. The CDR3 nucleotides read TGTGCCAGCAGCTTGGGTACTAGCGGGAGTAGGTTCGTGACAGATACGCAGTATTTT.

DNA of the CDR3: TGTGCCAGCAGTCCACGGGGGAGACAGCCCCAGCATTTT. Encoded protein: CASSPRGRQPQHF. The J gene is TRBJ1-5, the V gene TRBV6-2 or TRBV6-3; D is possibly TRBD1 (5 bases). Germline V gene sequence: CDR1 MNHEY, CDR2 SVGEGT. Trimming took off 5 bases at V and 7 bases at J, with 12 bases between the two ends. This CDR3 spans 13 amino acids.

The J gene is TRBJ1-2, the V gene TRBV29-1, with 9 bases that match TRBD1. The V gene end was trimmed by 7 bases and the J gene end by 2 bases; junction bases not matched to a gene: 14. The CDR3 runs 16 residues. Per germline, CDR1 SQVTM and CDR2 ANQGSEA. The CDR3 loop is CSAGNLQGAHNYGYTF. The CDR3 DNA reads as TGCAGCGCTGGAAATCTACAGGGGGCGCACAACTATGGCTACACCTTC.

The chain carries TRBV5-1 and TRBJ1-4; a weak D match, TRBD1 (6 bases). Germline CDR1 and CDR2: SGHRS and YFSETQ. The germline V and J ends were trimmed by 4 bases and 6 bases, with 10 bases remaining between them. This CDR3 contains 13 residues. This chain's CDR3 is CASSQGPYEKLFF. The CDR3 region has the DNA TGCGCCAGCAGCCAGGGGCCATATGAAAAACTGTTTTTT.

The V gene is TRBV19, the J gene TRBJ1-1; 8 bases are a match to TRBD1. Germline V gene data show CDR1 as LNHDA and CDR2 as SQIVND (reference sequence). Unmatched junction bases numbered 10, after V lost 6 bases and J lost 4 bases. This CDR3 is 15 amino acids long. DNA for the CDR3: TGTGCCAGTAGGGACAGGGAAAAGGCAGGCACTGAAGCTTTCTTT. It specifies CASRDREKAGTEAFF.

This clone was observed a single time. This sequence joins TRBV5-4 and TRBJ2-1; TRBD1 aligns across 7 bases. CDR3 length: 15 amino acids. The germline V gene encodes CDR1 SGHNT and CDR2 YYREEE (reference sequence). Unmatched junction bases numbered 7, after V lost 3 bases and J lost 4 bases. DNA for the CDR3: TGTGCCAGCAGCTCGGGACAGACTTCTTACAATGAGCAGTTCTTC. Encoded protein: CASSSGQTSYNEQFF. The full variable domain, completed using reference TRBV5-4 and TRBJ2-1, is ETGVTQSPTHLIKTRGQQVTLRCSSQSGHNTVSWYQQALGQGPQFIFQYYREEENGRGNFPPRFSGLQFPNYSSELNVNALELDDSALYLCASSSGQTSYNEQFFGPGTRLTVL.

The rearrangement joins TRBV13 to TRBJ1-6; D is perhaps TRBD1 (5 bases). Looked up from germline, CDR1 is PRHDT and CDR2 is FYEKMQ (reference sequence). Trimming took 5 bases from V and 0 from J, leaving 17 bases between them. The CDR3 length is 18 residues. In DNA, the CDR3 is TGTGCCAGCAGCAAAGGGGACTCTCTGAGCTCCTATAATTCACCCCTCCACTTT. Protein: CASSKGDSLSSYNSPLHF.

The chain links TRBV15 to TRBJ1-5, with 9 bases that match TRBD1. Trimming took 1 base from V and 5 from J; bases not matched to a gene: 3. The germline CDR1 and CDR2 sequences are LNHNV and YYDKDF (reference sequence). The CDR3 spans 15 residues. The CDR3 DNA reads TGTGCCACCAGCAGAGGGGGGACAGGGCATCAGCCCCAGCATTTT. Translating it yields CATSRGGTGHQPQHF. The whole variable domain, filled in from reference TRBV15 and TRBJ1-5, reads DAMVIQNPRYQVTQFGKPVTLSCSQTLNHNVMYWYQQKSSQAPKLLFHYYDKDFNNEADTPDNFQSRRPNTSFCFLDIRSPGLGDTAMYLCATSRGGTGHQPQHFGDGTRLSIL.

The V call is TRBV6-2 or TRBV6-3, the J call TRBJ1-4; 7 bases map to TRBD1. The CDR3 consists of 18 residues. After removal of 2 bases from V and 3 bases from J, the junction contained 12 bases not matched to a gene. Germline V CDR1 and CDR2: MNHEY, SVGEGT. The CDR3 loop is CASSYVATGVLANEKLFF. CDR3 bases: TGTGCCAGCAGTTACGTTGCTACAGGGGTACTAGCTAATGAAAAACTGTTTTTT.

This chain connects TRBV7-3 to TRBJ2-5, with 7 bases aligning to TRBD2. CDR3 length: 13 amino acids. Germline V gene data show CDR1 as SGHTA and CDR2 as FQGTGA. V was clipped by 4 bases and J by 4 bases; unmatched bases: 3. The CDR3 sequence: CASSSTSAETQYF. The CDR3 region has the DNA TGTGCCAGCAGCTCCACTAGCGCAGAGACCCAGTACTTC. Variable domain in full (rest from reference TRBV7-3 and TRBJ2-5): GAGVSQTPSNKVTEKGKYVELRCDPISGHTALYWYRQSLGQGPEFLIYFQGTGAADDSGLPNDRFFAVRPEGSVSTLKIQRTERGDSAVYLCASSSTSAETQYFGPGTRLLVL.

The chain has TRBV11-2 and TRBJ2-5; the match to TRBD2 covers 16 bases. The CDR3 sequence is 19 residues long. The J segment lost 5 bases and the V segment lost 5 bases, leaving 14 bases of the junction unmatched. Germline V gives CDR1 SGHAT, CDR2 FQNNGV. The CDR3 loop is CASSPRRGTSGGAWETQYF. In DNA form, the CDR3 reads TGTGCCAGCAGCCCACGCCGAGGGACTAGCGGGGGGGCCTGGGAGACCCAGTACTTC.

V is TRBV6-2 or TRBV6-3 and J is TRBJ2-7; 7 bases align to TRBD1. The J segment lost 6 bases and the V segment lost 6 bases, leaving 11 bases of the junction unmatched. Germline V gives CDR1 MNHEY, CDR2 SVGEGT. The CDR3 has 14 amino acids. DNA for the CDR3: TGTGCCAGCAGCCCTCCGGGACAGAATTCCGAGCAGTACTTC. It encodes CASSPPGQNSEQYF.

The gene calls are TRBV12-3 or TRBV12-4 and TRBJ2-4, with D possibly matching TRBD1 (6 bases). The CDR3 contains 13 residues. V gave up 10 bases and J gave up 0 bases, with 10 bases separating them. The CDR3 spells CATTGIAKNIQYF. CDR3 nucleotides: TGTGCCACCACAGGGATAGCCAAAAACATTCAGTACTTC.

V usage is TRBV23-1 and J usage is TRBJ2-7, with D possibly TRBD2 on 6 matching bases. TRBV23-1 carries the ORF label, with uncertain function. CDR3 length: 17 amino acids. Trimming pared 4 bases from V and 6 bases from J, leaving 25 bases between. CDR3 region: CASSRTMGYTAAREQYF. For the CDR3, the DNA is TGCGCCAGCAGTCGGACTATGGGATATACCGCCGCGCGCGAGCAGTACTTC.

CDR3: CASRPRSEPPGADTQYF. The CDR3 DNA reads as TGTGCCAGCAGGCCAAGGTCCGAGCCCCCCGGAGCAGATACGCAGTATTTT. The chain combines TRBV11-2 with TRBJ2-3; D ambiguous. Trimming left V 6 bases short and J 4 bases short, with 23 bases between. CDR3 size: 17 residues. Germline-derived CDR1 and CDR2 are SGHAT and FQNNGV.